Listed below are T cell receptor beta chains from one sample, sequenced in a study of graft-versus-host responses after intestinal transplantation. These receptors' antigens are unknown. The assay was immunoSEQ multiplex PCR, and TCRdb's table has in-frame clones only and misses some. This sample carries approximately 77,000 clones, about 88% of them seen once, and the ten largest clones take less than 0.4%. Source: unstimulated CD4+ T cells sorted from spleen or lymph node cells, taken before intestinal transplant. The receptors were gathered from a human donor who received an intestinal transplant. The CDR3 runs from the conserved cysteine through the conserved F or W. Not every row has a clone size; where given, it reads once, few, many or a size class.

clone_size cdr3_length j_call v_call cdr3_aa
. 17 TRBJ2-5 TRBV4-1 CASSQERATAGRETQYF
. 15 TRBJ2-7 TRBV30 CAWSHRRQGIYEQYF
. 17 TRBJ2-3 TRBV30 CAWSASGLAGGKGTQYF
. 13 TRBJ2-2 TRBV29-1 CSVEDLRTGELFF
. 14 TRBJ2-5 TRBV6-5 CASSYSGGTETQYF
. 17 TRBJ1-1 TRBV14 CASSQGRGGDMNTEAFF
. 13 TRBJ2-2 TRBV28 CASSLGGAGELFF
. 14 TRBJ1-1 TRBV18 CASSPRQGWTEAFF
. 14 TRBJ2-7 TRBV7-2 CASSFYLPTYEQYF
. 15 TRBJ1-4 TRBV2 CASSAVREINEKLFF
. 15 TRBJ1-1 TRBV5-1 CASSPSLGGDTEAFF
. 15 TRBJ1-4 TRBV11-1 CASSLSGGTNEKLFF
. 14 TRBJ1-2 TRBV28 CASTPGTANYGYTF
. 15 TRBJ1-1 TRBV15 CATSRFTGGDTEAFF
. 15 TRBJ1-2 TRBV6-6 CASIPSAGAHGGYTF
. 14 TRBJ2-5 TRBV19 CASSRGQGQETQYF
. 14 TRBJ1-1 TRBV2 CATRTGGMNTEAFF
. 16 TRBJ2-3 TRBV7-3 CASSAMTGGRGDTQYF
once 15 TRBJ1-6 TRBV4-1 CASSRESSYNSPLHF
. 13 TRBJ2-1 TRBV5-4 CASSLKGADEQFF
. 22 TRBJ2-1 TRBV5-1 CASRKGLAGRQLINSSYNEQFF
. 17 TRBJ2-1 TRBV30 CAWSVPLGLAARNEQFF
. 18 TRBJ2-7 TRBV6-4 CASSDWTPPKTPNYEQYF
. 16 TRBJ2-7 TRBV5-1 CASSFQGAEVSHEQYF
. 15 TRBJ2-7 TRBV28 CASSSGQGRSYEQYF
. 15 TRBJ1-2 TRBV5-6 CASSLVGQGAYGYTF
once 15 TRBJ2-7 TRBV27 CASRAASGNSYEQYF
. 16 TRBJ2-2 TRBV19 CASSFRDRGRIGELFF
. 15 TRBJ2-3 TRBV7-9 CASSGRGASTDTQYF
. 16 TRBJ2-1 TRBV6-6 CASSYSSGTSNNEQFF
. 14 TRBJ2-3 TRBV9 CASSFRTEGNTQYF